This T cell receptor beta chain stems from a study of shared clonotypes between healthy human individuals. Study observations and caveats: Generation of non-shared clonotypes was less probable than generation of clonotypes shared by all four donors.

Here immunoSEQ multiplex PCR was the method, and the copy in TCRdb shows in-frame clones only, minus some. The data hold a few million clones, with roughly 95% observed a single time. About this clone: Antigen unknown.

There are 16 residues in the CDR3. Germline V gives CDR1 GTSNPN, CDR2 SVGIG (reference sequence). V lost 0 bases to trimming and J lost 3 bases, with 16 bases between them. The receptor was derived from a man aged 18 to 30 in good health. Sequencing input: naive CD4+ T cells sorted from blood. Subset indicated: CD45RA+ positively selected. The chain combines TRBV30 with TRBJ2-3; D might be TRBD1 (7 bases). DNA for the CDR3: TGTGCCTGGAGTGTTAACCCCCAGGGGGGAACAGATACGCAGTATTTT. It is translated as CAWSVNPQGGTDTQYF.